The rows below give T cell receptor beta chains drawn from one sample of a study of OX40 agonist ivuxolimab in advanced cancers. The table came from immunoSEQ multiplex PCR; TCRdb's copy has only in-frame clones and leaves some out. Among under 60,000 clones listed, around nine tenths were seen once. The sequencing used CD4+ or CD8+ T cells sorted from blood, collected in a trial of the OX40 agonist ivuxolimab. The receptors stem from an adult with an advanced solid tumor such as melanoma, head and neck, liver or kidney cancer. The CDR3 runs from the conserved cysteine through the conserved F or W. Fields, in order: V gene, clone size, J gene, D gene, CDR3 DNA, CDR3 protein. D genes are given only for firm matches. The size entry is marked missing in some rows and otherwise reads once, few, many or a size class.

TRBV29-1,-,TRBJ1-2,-,TGCAGCGTTTATGGGGCTCTCGAAAGATCAAACTATGGCTACACCTTC,CSVYGALERSNYGYTF
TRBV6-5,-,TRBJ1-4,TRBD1,TGTGCCAGCACCCAAGGGGGGACAGAATCGAGAAGCCTGTTTTTT,CASTQGGTESRSLFF
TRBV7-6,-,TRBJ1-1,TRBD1,TGTGCCAGCAGCTCCTTTCAGGGGGACGTTGAAGCTTTCTTT,CASSSFQGDVEAFF
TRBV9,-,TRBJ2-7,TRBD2,TGTGCCAGCAGCTTATCCGGGACTAGCTCCTACGAGCAGTACTTC,CASSLSGTSSYEQYF
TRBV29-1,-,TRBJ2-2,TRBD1,TGCAGCGTTGAAGAGGGACAGGGTAACACCGGGGAGCTGTTTTTT,CSVEEGQGNTGELFF
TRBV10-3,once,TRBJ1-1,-,TGTGCCATCAGAGCGGGGACTGAAGCTTTCTTT,CAIRAGTEAFF
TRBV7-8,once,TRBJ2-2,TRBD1,TGTGCCAGCAGCTTAGCCAGGGGGCCCTCTCACGGGGAGCTGTTTTTT,CASSLARGPSHGELFF
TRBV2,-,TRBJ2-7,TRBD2,TGTGCCAGCAGTGAAAGAGCGGGAGTGTCCTACGAGCAGTACTTC,CASSERAGVSYEQYF
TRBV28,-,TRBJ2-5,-,TGTGCCAGCAGTTTAGTCGTCAGGGAAGAGACCCAGTACTTC,CASSLVVREETQYF
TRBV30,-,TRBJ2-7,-,TGTGCCTGGAGCCTGGGTCTGAGGTACGAGCAGTACTTC,CAWSLGLRYEQYF
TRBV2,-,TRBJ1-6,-,TGTGCCAGCAAGCTGGTAGGGGGATACTCACCCCTCCACTTT,CASKLVGGYSPLHF
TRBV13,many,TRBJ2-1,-,TGTGCCAGCAGCAGGGGACGGCCTTTTAATGAGCAGTTCTTC,CASSRGRPFNEQFF
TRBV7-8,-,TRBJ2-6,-,TGTGCCAGCAGCTTAGTTCAACGGGACGTACTCTCTGGGGCCAACGTCCTGACTTTC,CASSLVQRDVLSGANVLTF
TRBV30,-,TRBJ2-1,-,TGTGCCTGGAGTCCCCGGAGTAGAAACAATGAGCAGTTCTTC,CAWSPRSRNNEQFF
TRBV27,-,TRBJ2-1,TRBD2,TGTGCCAGCAGTTTAAAAGGCGGGAGGACTTACAATGAGCAGTTCTTC,CASSLKGGRTYNEQFF
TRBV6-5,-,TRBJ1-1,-,TGTGCCAGCAGTTACTCGACGGCGAACACTGAAGCTTTCTTT,CASSYSTANTEAFF
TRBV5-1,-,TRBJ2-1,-,TGCGCCAGCAGCTTGTTCCAATCCGATGAGCAGTTCTTC,CASSLFQSDEQFF
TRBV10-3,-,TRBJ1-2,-,TGTGCCATCAGTGAGTCTACAGATGGCGCTTGGGGCTACACCTTC,CAISESTDGAWGYTF
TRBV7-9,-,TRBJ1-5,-,TGTGCCAGCAGCTGGGGGAATCAGCCCCAGCATTTT,CASSWGNQPQHF
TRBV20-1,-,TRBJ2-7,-,TGCAGTGCTAGAGATGGACGGGGGCAGTACTTC,CSARDGRGQYF
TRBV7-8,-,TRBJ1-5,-,TGTGCCAGCAGCTTAGGAACGGGAGGAGCGCGAAATCAGCCCCAGCATTTT,CASSLGTGGARNQPQHF
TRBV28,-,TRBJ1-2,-,TGTGCCAGCAGTTTACAGAGGGGACCGGGGTCTAACTATGGCTACACCTTC,CASSLQRGPGSNYGYTF
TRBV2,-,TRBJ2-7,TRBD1,TGTGCCAGCAGAGACAATCCGGGACAGGGGATCCACGAGCAGTACTTC,CASRDNPGQGIHEQYF
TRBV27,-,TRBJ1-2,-,TGTGCCAGCAGTTTTTGGCAGGGCTTTGGCTACACCTTC,CASSFWQGFGYTF
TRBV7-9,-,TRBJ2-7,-,TGTGCCAGCAGCCCCGGGACTCCACCTTTGGGGCAGTACTTC,CASSPGTPPLGQYF
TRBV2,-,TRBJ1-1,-,TGTGCCAGCGATAGGAATTTGAACACTGAAGCTTTCTTT,CASDRNLNTEAFF
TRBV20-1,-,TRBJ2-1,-,TGCAGTGCTAGGAGTCACAATGAGCAGTTCTTC,CSARSHNEQFF
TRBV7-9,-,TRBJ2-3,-,TGTGCCAGCAGCTTCTACCCCCGGGAACCGGTAGGCACAGATACGCAGTATTTT,CASSFYPREPVGTDTQYF
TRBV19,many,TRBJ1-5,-,TGTGCCAGTAGAATCGGCAATCAGCCCCAGCATTTT,CASRIGNQPQHF
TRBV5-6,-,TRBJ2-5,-,TGTGCCAGCAGCTTAAATTTTATTATGCGAGAGACCCAGTACTTC,CASSLNFIMRETQYF
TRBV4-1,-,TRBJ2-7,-,TGCGCCAGCAGCCACAAACCGCCCCTACCGGGCGACTCCTACGAGCAGTACTTC,CASSHKPPLPGDSYEQYF
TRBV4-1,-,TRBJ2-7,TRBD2,TGCGCCAGCAGCCCTGGGGCTAGCGGGAGGGCATCCTACGAGCAGTACTTC,CASSPGASGRASYEQYF
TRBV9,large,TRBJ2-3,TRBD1,TGTGCCAGCAAGGGGACAGGGAGCACAGATACGCAGTATTTT,CASKGTGSTDTQYF
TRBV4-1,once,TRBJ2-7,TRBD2,TGCGCCAGCAGCCAACTAGCGGAATCCTCCTACGAGCAGTACTTC,CASSQLAESSYEQYF
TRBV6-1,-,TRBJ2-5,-,TGTGCCAGCAGTGAACACAGATATCAAGAGACCCAGTACTTC,CASSEHRYQETQYF
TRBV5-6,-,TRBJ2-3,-,TGTGCCAGCAGCTACGGGGGTAGGGCGCGGAACACAGATACGCAGTATTTT,CASSYGGRARNTDTQYF
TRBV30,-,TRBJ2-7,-,TGTGCCTGGAGTTACACCTACGAGCAGTACTTC,CAWSYTYEQYF
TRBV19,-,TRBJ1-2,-,TGTGCCAGTAGTATCAAGGTGGGACACATCGCTAACTATGGCTACACCTTC,CASSIKVGHIANYGYTF
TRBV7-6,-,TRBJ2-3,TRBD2,TGTGCCAGCAGCTTAGCGTCAAGCGGGGGGTCCACAGATACGCAGTATTTT,CASSLASSGGSTDTQYF
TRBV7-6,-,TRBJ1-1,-,TGTGCCAGCAGCTTATCCGGGGCCTCTGAAGCTTTCTTT,CASSLSGASEAFF
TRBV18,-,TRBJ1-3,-,TGTGCCAGCTCACAGGGGAGCTCTGGAAACACCATATATTTT,CASSQGSSGNTIYF
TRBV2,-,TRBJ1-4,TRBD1,TGTGCCAGCAGTGAAGCGAGGACAGGCGGTGAAAAACTGTTTTTT,CASSEARTGGEKLFF
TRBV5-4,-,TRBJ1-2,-,TGTGCCAGCAGCTTGGACCTCGAGGGTCGCTATGGCTACACCTTC,CASSLDLEGRYGYTF
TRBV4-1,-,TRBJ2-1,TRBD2,TGCGCCAGCAGCCTCCGACTAGCGGGAGGGCCTGTAGATGAGCAGTTCTTC,CASSLRLAGGPVDEQFF
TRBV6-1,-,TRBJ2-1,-,TGTGCCAGCAGTGAAGTCGCCCCCCGGTCAGAGCAGTTCTTC,CASSEVAPRSEQFF
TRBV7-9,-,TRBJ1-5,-,TGTGCCAGCCAGGGCCCTTATAGCAATCAGCCCCAGCATTTT,CASQGPYSNQPQHF
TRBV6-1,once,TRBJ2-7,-,TGTGCCAGCAGTGAAGCCCTGGGTCGGGTCTACGAGCAGTACTTC,CASSEALGRVYEQYF
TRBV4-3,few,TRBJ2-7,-,TGCGCCAGCAGCCAAGCGGAGTCAGGGTTGGGCGAGCAGTACTTC,CASSQAESGLGEQYF
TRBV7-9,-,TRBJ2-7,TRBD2,TGTGCCAGCAGCATAAGAACTAGCGGGAGCTCCTACGAGCAGTACTTC,CASSIRTSGSSYEQYF
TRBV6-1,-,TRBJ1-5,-,TGTGCCAGCATTTGGGACCGGGGCCGCAATCAGCCCCAGCATTTT,CASIWDRGRNQPQHF
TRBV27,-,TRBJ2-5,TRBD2,TGTGCCAGCAGTAAGGGACTAGGCGTGCAAGAGACCCAGTACTTC,CASSKGLGVQETQYF
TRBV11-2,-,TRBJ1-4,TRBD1,TGTGCCAGCAGAACACAGGGGGCTCACTATGAAAAACTGTTTTTT,CASRTQGAHYEKLFF
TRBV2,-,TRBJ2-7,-,TGTGCCAGCAGGGAGGTCGGGACATGGCGCGAGCAGTACTTC,CASREVGTWREQYF
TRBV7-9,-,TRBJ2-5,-,TGTGCCAGCAGCCCCAGCCAGGAGACCCAGTACTTC,CASSPSQETQYF
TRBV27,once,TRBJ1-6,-,TGTGCCAGCAATTCATTGGGTAGGGACAATTCACCCCTCCACTTT,CASNSLGRDNSPLHF
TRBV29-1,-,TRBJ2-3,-,TGCAGCGTTGACCGAACAGATACGCAGTATTTT,CSVDRTDTQYF
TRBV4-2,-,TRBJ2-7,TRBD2,TGTGCCAGCAGCCAGGACGGGAGCGGGACCTACTCCTACGAGCAGTACTTC,CASSQDGSGTYSYEQYF
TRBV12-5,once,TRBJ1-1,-,TGTGCTAGTGGTTTGGGATTCACTGAAGCTTTCTTT,CASGLGFTEAFF
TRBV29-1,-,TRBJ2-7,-,TGCAGCGTTGAAGGACTTAGCGGTAGGGTTGGGAACGAGCAGTACTTC,CSVEGLSGRVGNEQYF